The sequence of this TCR beta chain was determined in a study of blood T cell repertoires in COVID-19. Study background: In each case, the material was cDNA or gDNA derived from T cells, B-cell-depleted T cells, or PBMCs.

The CDR3 contains 17 residues. Germline V CDR1 and CDR2: SGHTA, FQGNSA. Trimming stripped 2 bases from V and 3 bases from J, with 14 bases between. The table came from immunoSEQ multiplex PCR; TCRdb's copy has only in-frame clones and leaves some out. Of 130,000 to 150,000 clones listed, approximately 87% are singletons. The sample comprised peripheral blood. This chain joins TRBV7-2 and TRBJ1-6, with unresolved D. This TCR came from a woman aged 40 to 55 with acute or convalescent COVID-19. The CDR3 DNA is TGTGCCAGCAGCTTAAGGAGCGGTGAGATCTATAATTCACCCCTCCACTTT. Translation: CASSLRSGEIYNSPLHF.